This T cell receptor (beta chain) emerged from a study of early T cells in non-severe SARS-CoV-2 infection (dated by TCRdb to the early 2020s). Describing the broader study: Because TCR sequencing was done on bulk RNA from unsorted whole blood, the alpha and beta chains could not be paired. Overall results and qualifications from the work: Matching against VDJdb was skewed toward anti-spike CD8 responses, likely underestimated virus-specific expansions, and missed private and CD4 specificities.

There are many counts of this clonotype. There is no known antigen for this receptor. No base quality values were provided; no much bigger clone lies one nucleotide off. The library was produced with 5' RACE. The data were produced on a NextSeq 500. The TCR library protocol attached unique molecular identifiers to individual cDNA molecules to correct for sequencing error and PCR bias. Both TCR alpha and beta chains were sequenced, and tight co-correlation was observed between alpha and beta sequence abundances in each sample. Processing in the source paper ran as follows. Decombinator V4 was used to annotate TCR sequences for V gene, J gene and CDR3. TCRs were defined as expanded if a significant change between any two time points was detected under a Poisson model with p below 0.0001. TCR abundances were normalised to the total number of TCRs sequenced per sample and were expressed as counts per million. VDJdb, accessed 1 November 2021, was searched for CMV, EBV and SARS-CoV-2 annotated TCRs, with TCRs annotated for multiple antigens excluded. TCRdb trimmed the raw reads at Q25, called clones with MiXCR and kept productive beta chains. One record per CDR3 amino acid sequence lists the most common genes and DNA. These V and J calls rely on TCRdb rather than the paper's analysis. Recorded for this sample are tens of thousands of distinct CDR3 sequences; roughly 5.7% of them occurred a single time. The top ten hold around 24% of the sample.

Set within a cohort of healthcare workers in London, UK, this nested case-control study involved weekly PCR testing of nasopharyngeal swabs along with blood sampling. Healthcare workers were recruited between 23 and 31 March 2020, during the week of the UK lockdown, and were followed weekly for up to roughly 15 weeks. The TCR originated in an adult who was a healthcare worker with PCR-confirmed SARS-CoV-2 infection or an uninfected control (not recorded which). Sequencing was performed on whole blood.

The CDR3 in this case is CSAPRAGVYNEQFF. The nucleotide sequence reads as follows: TGCAGTGCTCCGCGAGCAGGGGTTTACAATGAGCAGTTCTTC. The chain links TRBV20-1 with TRBJ2-1, with TRBD1 as a weak D call on 6 bases. Trimming removed 5 bases from V and 4 bases from J, leaving 15 bases between the germline ends. Inclusive of the bounding cysteine and phenylalanine, the CDR3 is 14 residues long. The CDR3 DNA has 42 bases and is translated from base 1. The germline V gene (reference sequence) supplies CDR1 DFQATT and CDR2 SNEGSKA.